The source of this T cell receptor (beta chain) is a study of T cell responses to AZD1222 COVID-19 vaccine. Study-wide findings and caveats: The study reported that nearly half of spike-specific TCRs target unmutated variant regions.

Combined were second doses at about 4 or about 12 weeks. On this clone itself: As yet, its antigen is unknown.

Clones were read by immunoSEQ multiplex PCR, and TCRdb kept only the in-frame ones, dropping some. The data contain 150,000 to 200,000 clones, 80% to 95% of them singletons. Germline V CDR1 and CDR2: MNHEY, SVGAGI. The J segment lost 6 bases and the V segment lost 6 bases, leaving 5 bases of the junction unmatched. The CDR3 spans 13 residues. The clonotype was recovered from an adult who received the AZD1222 COVID-19 vaccine. The specimen comprised peripheral blood, sampled 28 days after the second AZD1222 dose. This chain joins TRBV6-5 and TRBJ2-5, with 9 bases identical to TRBD1. CDR3 residues: CASSDRGLKTQYF. The CDR3 region has the DNA TGTGCCAGCAGCGACAGGGGGTTGAAGACCCAGTACTTC.